Listed below are T cell receptor beta chains from one sample, sequenced in a study of human T cells and chemical hapten exposure. TCRdb fed the RACE reads into MiXCR, producing one record per CDR3 protein. Found here are 85,000 to 100,000 distinct CDR3 sequences, approximately 11% of them singletons; the top ten hold roughly 2.2%. This specimen consisted of whole blood, obtained in connection with sensitization to the hapten diphenylcyclopropenone (DPC). The receptors come from a man aged 35-49 years with alopecia areata. Some clones in this sample may be carry-over from other donors' samples. The CDR3 runs from the conserved cysteine through the conserved F or W. Each record gives: CDR3 protein, CDR3 DNA, J gene, D gene, clone size, V gene. The D gene is left open where the match is weak. Not all rows give a size; the values are once, few, many and, for expanded clones, a class.

CASSVVPQGANSPLHF | TGTGCCAGCAGCGTAGTCCCGCAGGGGGCGAATTCACCCCTCCACTTT | TRBJ1-6 | TRBD1 | many | TRBV9
CASSLGDATQYF | TGTGCCAGCAGCTTAGGCGATGCCACGCAGTATTTT | TRBJ2-3 | - | few | TRBV7-2
CASDPGGASGANVLTF | TGCGCCAGCGATCCAGGGGGCGCGTCTGGGGCCAACGTCCTGACTTTC | TRBJ2-6 | TRBD1 | - | TRBV5-1
CASNPRETSSTDTQYF | TGTGCCAGCAACCCGCGGGAGACTTCGAGCACAGATACGCAGTATTTT | TRBJ2-3 | TRBD2 | - | TRBV6-2/TRBV6-3
CASSFLPGHSTGLDEQYF | TGTGCCAGCAGCTTCCTTCCGGGACACTCTACGGGACTGGACGAGCAGTACTTC | TRBJ2-7 | - | - | TRBV7-2
CASSLHPGLAWSTDTQYF | TGTGCCAGCAGCCTACATCCGGGACTAGCGTGGAGCACAGATACGCAGTATTTT | TRBJ2-3 | TRBD2 | - | TRBV5-6
CSAGRQGFNYEQYF | TGCAGTGCTGGGCGACAGGGTTTTAACTACGAGCAGTACTTC | TRBJ2-7 | TRBD1 | few | TRBV20-1
CASSQGQGTMNTEAFF | TGCGCCAGCAGCCAAGGACAGGGAACTATGAACACTGAAGCTTTCTTT | TRBJ1-1 | TRBD1 | few | TRBV5-1
CSPGDQETQYF | TGCAGCCCTGGGGACCAAGAGACCCAGTACTTC | TRBJ2-5 | - | - | TRBV29-1
CASTLAGTDTQYF | TGTGCCAGCACCTTAGCGGGGACGGATACGCAGTATTTT | TRBJ2-3 | TRBD2 | - | TRBV5-6
CASSDRVWSPLHF | TGTGCCAGCAGCGACAGGGTTTGGTCACCCCTCCACTTT | TRBJ1-6 | TRBD1 | many | TRBV14
CSARGGWNSPLHF | TGCAGTGCCAGGGGCGGTTGGAATTCACCCCTCCACTTT | TRBJ1-6 | - | few | TRBV20-1
CSARLSGTEAFF | TGCAGTGCTAGGCTCTCGGGGACTGAAGCTTTCTTT | TRBJ1-1 | - | many | TRBV20-1
CASSPGHLLYNEQFF | TGTGCCAGCAGCCCGGGACACTTGCTCTACAATGAGCAGTTCTTC | TRBJ2-1 | - | - | TRBV3-1
CSATKGGRVVTEAFF | TGCAGTGCCACGAAGGGTGGAAGAGTGGTCACTGAAGCTTTCTTT | TRBJ1-1 | - | many | TRBV20-1
CASSSDLGGVGDTQYF | TGCGCCAGCAGCTCGGATCTCGGGGGAGTAGGAGATACGCAGTATTTT | TRBJ2-3 | - | - | TRBV5-1
CASSLRTGGVGEQYF | TGTGCCAGCAGTCTGCGGACAGGGGGGGTCGGCGAGCAGTACTTC | TRBJ2-7 | TRBD1 | few | TRBV6-5
CAWSPEGYGEKLFF | TGTGCCTGGAGTCCGGAGGGTTATGGAGAAAAACTGTTTTTT | TRBJ1-4 | - | few | TRBV30
CSVDSGETDTQYF | TGCAGCGTTGATTCGGGAGAGACAGATACGCAGTATTTT | TRBJ2-3 | - | few | TRBV29-1
CASQEGATDTQYF | TGTGCCAGCCAAGAGGGGGCCACAGATACGCAGTATTTT | TRBJ2-3 | TRBD1 | few | TRBV5-4
CASSLAGTGSTDTQYF | TGTGCCAGCAGCTTAGCAGGGACAGGGAGCACAGATACGCAGTATTTT | TRBJ2-3 | TRBD1 | many | TRBV7-8
CASSIGDRMTGELFF | TGTGCCAGTAGTATAGGGGACAGAATGACCGGGGAGCTGTTTTTT | TRBJ2-2 | TRBD1 | few | TRBV19
CASSVSRTHNEQFF | TGTGCCAGCAGCGTATCTAGGACCCACAATGAGCAGTTCTTC | TRBJ2-1 | - | few | TRBV9
CSVHRGSQPQHF | TGCAGCGTGCACAGGGGGTCCCAGCCCCAGCATTTT | TRBJ1-5 | TRBD1 | - | TRBV29-1
CASSSTGVNTGELFF | TGTGCCAGCAGCTCGACAGGGGTGAACACCGGGGAGCTGTTTTTT | TRBJ2-2 | TRBD1 | - | TRBV7-2
CASSIPNYRYNEQFF | TGTGCCAGCAGTATCCCCAACTACAGGTACAATGAGCAGTTCTTC | TRBJ2-1 | - | few | TRBV6-2/TRBV6-3
CSVGLAGVAYEQYF | TGCAGCGTTGGACTAGCGGGAGTGGCATACGAGCAGTACTTC | TRBJ2-7 | TRBD2 | - | TRBV29-1
CASSQVTGGNQPQHF | TGCGCCAGCAGCCAAGTTACGGGGGGCAATCAGCCCCAGCATTTT | TRBJ1-5 | - | few | TRBV4-3
CASSSSQLAGLTDTQYF | TGCGCCAGCAGCTCCTCTCAACTAGCGGGATTGACAGATACGCAGTATTTT | TRBJ2-3 | TRBD2 | - | TRBV5-1
CASSRREDEQFF | TGTGCCAGCAGTCGGCGGGAGGACGAGCAGTTCTTC | TRBJ2-1 | TRBD2 | few | TRBV12-3/TRBV12-4
CASSLTTGLPGNTIYF | TGTGCCAGCAGTTTGACGACAGGGTTGCCTGGAAACACCATATATTTT | TRBJ1-3 | TRBD1 | many | TRBV27
CASSREVLAESTQYF | TGTGCCAGCAGCCGAGAAGTACTAGCGGAGTCTACGCAGTATTTT | TRBJ2-3 | TRBD2 | few | TRBV27
CASSGGRGREGRGANVLTF | TGCGCCAGCAGTGGAGGCAGGGGGCGCGAGGGTAGGGGGGCCAACGTCCTGACTTTC | TRBJ2-6 | TRBD1 | few | TRBV10-1
CSVAGGLAGSTDTQYF | TGCAGCGTTGCGGGGGGACTAGCGGGATCCACAGATACGCAGTATTTT | TRBJ2-3 | TRBD2 | many | TRBV29-1
CAIVGHQSGANVLTF | TGTGCCATCGTAGGACACCAGTCTGGGGCCAACGTCCTGACTTTC | TRBJ2-6 | - | - | TRBV10-3
CASARTVSYEQYF | TGTGCCAGCGCAAGGACAGTATCCTACGAGCAGTACTTC | TRBJ2-7 | - | many | TRBV25-1
CASSTVSGSYEQYF | TGTGCCAGCAGCACGGTTTCAGGATCCTACGAGCAGTACTTC | TRBJ2-7 | - | few | TRBV28